This T cell receptor beta chain stems from a study of cytomegalovirus exposure and HLA in healthy donors. This clone was seen a few times. The PCR was carried out with 60 Vbeta primers and 13 Jbeta primers. Libraries were prepared by immunoSEQ multiplex PCR; TCRdb keeps only in-frame clonotypes and omits some of them. The profile covers some 80,000 clones, with 10% appearing a single time and around 24% taken by the ten largest. The clonotype was recovered from a man in his 60s in good health and CMV-seropositive. The specimen sequenced was PBMCs.

The CDR3 sequence is CASSFRPAGANNEQFF. The DNA of the CDR3 is TGCGCCAGCAGCTTTAGGCCGGCGGGGGCCAACAATGAGCAGTTCTTC. The chain links TRBV5-1 to TRBJ2-1; a weak D match, TRBD2 (7 bases). The CDR3 is 16 residues long. Germline CDR1 reads SGHRS; CDR2 reads YFSETQ. With 2 bases removed from V and 5 bases from J, the gap between germline ends came to 17 bases.